These 25 T cell receptor beta chains came from one sample sequenced in a study of CD8 T cells in Susac syndrome. RNA amounts of roughly 0.5 to 1 ug underwent reverse transcription with random hexamers. A single record per CDR3 protein comes from TCRdb applying MiXCR to the immunoSEQ multiplex PCR reads. This table has about 240,000 distinct CDR3 sequences, 90% to 96% appearing once. Sequencing was done on a sample of CD4+ T cells from PBMCs. Receptor source: a human donor with Susac syndrome.

The chain has TRBV30 and TRBJ1-4, with a tentative D call TRBD1 (6 bases). The germline gives CDR1 GTSNPN, CDR2 SVGIG (reference sequence). Trimming shortened V by 7 bases and J by 2 bases, and 8 bases separated the two germline ends. CDR3 length: 12 amino acids. CDR3 DNA sequence: TGTGCCTCAGGACAGACTAATGAAAAACTGTTTTTT. Residues: CASGQTNEKLFF. Full variable domain (outside the CDR3, taken from reference TRBV30 and TRBJ1-4): SQTIHQWPATLVQPVGSPLSLECTVEGTSNPNLYWYRQAAGRGLQLLFYSVGIGQISSEVPQNLSASRPQDRQFILSSKKLLLSDSGFYLCASGQTNEKLFFGSGTQLSVL.

V usage is TRBV30 and J usage is TRBJ2-2; D gene unclear. Trimming removed 0 bases at V and 6 bases at J, with 5 bases between. Germline CDR1 reads GTSNPN; CDR2 reads SVGIG (reference sequence). The CDR3 is 12 amino acids. This CDR3 reads CAWSVRPGELFF. CDR3 bases: TGTGCCTGGAGTGTTCGTCCCGGGGAGCTGTTTTTT.

This clonotype was picked up one time. This chain uses TRBV4-1 with TRBJ2-7; maybe TRBD2 (6 bases). Germline values: CDR1 MGHRA, CDR2 YSYEKL. This CDR3 is built from 19 residues. Trimming pared 0 bases from V and 2 bases from J, leaving 23 bases between. CDR3 region: CASSQDNSGVGAVTYEQYF. CDR3 bases: TGCGCCAGCAGCCAAGATAATAGCGGAGTAGGAGCTGTCACCTACGAGCAGTACTTC.

V and J are TRBV4-1 and TRBJ2-1, with 9 bases matching TRBD2. CDR3 length: 15 amino acids. The V segment lost 1 base and the J segment 5 bases; nucleotides outside the gene matches: 3. Germline CDR1 MGHRA, CDR2 YSYEKL. DNA for the CDR3: TGCGCCAGCAGCCAAGTAGGACTAGCGAACAATGAGCAGTTCTTC. It is translated as CASSQVGLANNEQFF.

The chain is built from TRBV7-2 and TRBJ1-2; 8 bases are shared with TRBD1. The germline V gene has CDR1 SGHTA and CDR2 FQGNSA. V lost 3 bases, J lost 3 bases, and 6 bases stayed unmatched. The CDR3 totals 15 residues. The CDR3 loop is CASSLRTGPDYGYTF. The CDR3 DNA is TGTGCCAGCAGCTTGAGGACAGGGCCAGACTATGGCTACACCTTC.

CDR3 sequence (DNA): TGCGCCAGCAGCTTGAATCGACAGGGGGGTTGGGATGGCTACACCTTC. Amino acid sequence: CASSLNRQGGWDGYTF. The gene calls are TRBV5-1 and TRBJ1-2, with 9 positions matching TRBD1. The germline CDR1 and CDR2 sequences are SGHRS and YFSETQ. The V segment lost 1 base and the J segment 6 bases; nucleotides outside the gene matches: 10. The CDR3 consists of 16 residues.

This sequence joins TRBV27 and TRBJ2-2; 7 nucleotides line up with TRBD1. The CDR3 sequence is 14 residues long. With V trimmed by 7 bases and J by 6 bases, 8 bases remained unmatched. Germline assignment: CDR1 MNHEY and CDR2 SMNVEV (reference sequence). The CDR3, as DNA: TGTGCCAGCACTGTGAGGACAGGCGCCGGGGAGCTGTTTTTT. Its protein product is CASTVRTGAGELFF.

This chain connects TRBV18 to TRBJ2-3, with TRBD2 matching 7 bases. Germline lookup yields CDR1 KGHSH and CDR2 LQKENI. V lost 2 bases, J lost 6 bases, and 11 bases stayed unmatched. This CDR3 is built from 16 residues. CDR3 in DNA: TGTGCCAGCTCACCATTGATGACTAGCCTACTGGATACGCAGTATTTT. Residues: CASSPLMTSLLDTQYF.

The genes are TRBV25-1 and TRBJ1-3; a weak D match, TRBD1 (6 bases). Trimming stripped 5 bases from V and 6 bases from J, with 14 bases between. CDR3 length: 14 amino acids. The V gene's germline CDR1 is MGHDK and CDR2 SYGVNS. The DNA of the CDR3 is TGTGCCAGCAGTCTACAGGGCCGTGAAAACACCATATATTTT. Amino acids: CASSLQGRENTIYF.

V usage is TRBV27 and J usage is TRBJ1-5; the D gene is possibly TRBD1 (6 bases). V was clipped by 2 bases and J by 0 bases, with 11 bases between them. From germline, CDR1 is MNHEY and CDR2 SMNVEV (reference sequence). The CDR3 is 16 amino acids. The CDR3 region has the DNA TGTGCCAGCAGTTTAGAGACAGGAGATAGCAATCAGCCCCAGCATTTT. Translated: CASSLETGDSNQPQHF.

V is TRBV3-1 and J is TRBJ2-6, with 14 bases fitting TRBD2. The CDR3 loop spans 19 amino acids. CDR1 and CDR2 from the germline V gene are LGHDT and YNNKEL (reference sequence). V shed 4 bases and J 2 bases; nucleotides not matched to a gene: 7. CDR3 nucleotide sequence: TGTGCCAGCAGCCGACTAGCGGGAGGGCTTAGAACTGGGGCCAACGTCCTGACTTTC. Protein product: CASSRLAGGLRTGANVLTF.

The chain uses TRBV5-1 and TRBJ2-1; 8 nucleotides match TRBD2. The junction had 4 bases not matched to a gene; V was cut back by 0 bases and J by 5 bases. The V gene's germline CDR1 is SGHRS and CDR2 YFSETQ. This CDR3 has 15 residues. CDR3 coding DNA: TGCGCCAGCAGCTTGGGACTAGCGATGAACAATGAGCAGTTCTTC. It is translated as CASSLGLAMNNEQFF.

This chain joins TRBV7-9 and TRBJ2-7; no reliable D call. V lost 1 base and J 0 bases, leaving 10 bases between the germline ends. The CDR3 contains 15 residues. Germline CDR1 and CDR2: SEHNR and FQNEAQ (reference sequence). For the CDR3, the DNA is TGTGCCAGCAGCTTAGTGGCTAGTTTCTCCTACGAGCAGTACTTC. Amino acids: CASSLVASFSYEQYF.

The J gene is TRBJ1-4, the V gene TRBV2; D unresolved. The CDR3 spans 14 residues. V shed 6 bases and J shed 6 bases, with 14 bases lying between them. Germline V gene data show CDR1 as SNHLY and CDR2 as FYNNEI. In nucleotides, the CDR3 is TGTGCCAGCAGAGCGACCCCAAATTATGAAAAACTGTTTTTT. Its protein product is CASRATPNYEKLFF.

J is TRBJ2-5 and V is TRBV19, with D tentatively TRBD1 or TRBD2 (5 bases each). The germline gives CDR1 LNHDA, CDR2 SQIVND (reference sequence). The CDR3 loop spans 14 amino acids. The V and J ends lost 5 bases and 1 base respectively, with 11 bases between them. The CDR3 sequence: CASSPRGIQETQYF. The CDR3 region has the DNA TGTGCCAGTAGTCCCCGGGGCATCCAAGAGACCCAGTACTTC.

The gene calls are TRBV24-1 and TRBJ1-1; TRBD1 might be the D (5 bases). Germline V gene data show CDR1 as KGHDR and CDR2 as SFDVKD. This CDR3 is 12 amino acids long. V lost 9 bases to trimming and J lost 2 bases, with 9 bases between them. DNA for the CDR3: TGTGCCACCTCCGACAGCAACACTGAAGCTTTCTTT. Translated: CATSDSNTEAFF.

The V and J genes are TRBV20-1 and TRBJ1-5; D is possibly TRBD1 (6 bases). CDR1 and CDR2 (germline): DFQATT, SNEGSKA (reference sequence). The CDR3 length is 13 residues. Between the trimmed V and J ends, which lost 5 bases and 5 bases, there was a span of 13 bases. CDR3 nucleotides: TGCAGTGCTTTCGGACAGCCCTATCAGCCCCAGCATTTT. Encoded protein: CSAFGQPYQPQHF.

The chain couples TRBV2 to TRBJ2-5, with D perhaps TRBD1 (5 bases). With 4 bases removed from V and 1 base from J, the gap between germline ends came to 10 bases. The germline gives CDR1 SNHLY, CDR2 FYNNEI. There are 14 residues in the CDR3. The CDR3, as DNA: TGTGCCAGCAGTGTTATGACAGCCCAAGAGACCCAGTACTTC. As protein: CASSVMTAQETQYF.

This clonotype has a single count. The chain links TRBV29-1 to TRBJ1-1; possibly TRBD1 for D (6 bases). Trimming took 5 bases from V and 1 from J, leaving 14 bases between them. The CDR3 totals 14 residues. From germline, CDR1 is SQVTM and CDR2 ANQGSEA. As DNA, the CDR3 is TGCAGCGTTCGCCTCGACAGGCCGAACACTGAAGCTTTCTTT. Protein sequence: CSVRLDRPNTEAFF.

The chain carries TRBV7-9 and TRBJ1-1; D not resolved. The germline CDR1 and CDR2 sequences are SEHNR and FQNEAQ (reference sequence). This CDR3 region has 15 residues. The V and J ends lost 3 bases and 1 base respectively, with 12 bases between them. The CDR3 here is CASSFVRGGNTEAFF. DNA of the CDR3: TGTGCCAGCAGCTTCGTCCGTGGAGGGAACACTGAAGCTTTCTTT.

The rearrangement links TRBV27 to TRBJ2-5; D is unclear. The CDR3 covers 11 residues. Germline V gene sequence: CDR1 MNHEY, CDR2 SMNVEV (reference sequence). The ends were cut back, 5 bases at V and 3 bases at J, with 4 bases in the middle. The CDR3 is CASSGKETQYF. The DNA of the CDR3 is TGTGCCAGCAGTGGTAAAGAGACCCAGTACTTC.

V and J are TRBV29-1 and TRBJ2-7; the match to TRBD1 covers 8 bases. The CDR3 length is 11 residues. Germline V gives CDR1 SQVTM, CDR2 ANQGSEA. The junction had 2 bases not matched to a gene; V was cut back by 5 bases and J by 5 bases. The CDR3 DNA is TGCAGCGTTACAGGGGGAAACGAGCAGTACTTC. Encoded protein: CSVTGGNEQYF.

CDR3 nucleotides: TGTGCCAGTTCGAGGACAGGGGGCTTTGAGCAGTTCTTC. This encodes CASSRTGGFEQFF. This chain joins TRBV11-3 and TRBJ2-1, with 11 positions matching TRBD1. The CDR3 is 13 residues long. With 9 bases clipped from V and 9 bases from J, the junction kept 7 bases outside the gene matches. Germline V CDR1 and CDR2: SGHNT, YENEEA. The full variable domain, its missing parts supplied by reference TRBV11-3 and TRBJ2-1, is EAGVVQSPRYKIIEKKQPVAFWCNPISGHNTLYWYLQNLGQGPELLIRYENEEAVDDSQLPKDRFSAERLKGVDSTLKIQPAELGDSAVYLCASSRTGGFEQFFGPGTRLTVL.

The chain has TRBV15 and TRBJ2-5; 7 bases map to TRBD1. Germline trimming cut 1 base from V and 5 bases from J; bases unmatched to any gene: 16. The V gene's germline CDR1 is LNHNV and CDR2 YYDKDF (reference sequence). The CDR3 length is 18 residues. As DNA, the CDR3 is TGTGCCACCAGCAGAGCCTACGGTGGGCAGGGGGTATGGGAGACCCAGTACTTC. Its translation is CATSRAYGGQGVWETQYF. Together with reference TRBV15 and TRBJ2-5, the CDR3 gives the full variable domain: DAMVIQNPRYQVTQFGKPVTLSCSQTLNHNVMYWYQQKSSQAPKLLFHYYDKDFNNEADTPDNFQSRRPNTSFCFLDIRSPGLGDTAMYLCATSRAYGGQGVWETQYFGPGTRLLVL.

The chain has TRBV23-1 and TRBJ1-4; D perhaps matches TRBD1 (6 bases). TRBV23-1 is an ORF for which the function is uncertain. The CDR3 covers 15 residues. Deletions cut 6 bases from V and 5 bases from J, with 16 bases between. The CDR3 nucleotides are TGCGCCAGCAGCCGAAGGGGGGACCCCAATGAAAAACTGTTTTTT. Protein sequence: CASSRRGDPNEKLFF.